The entry below describes one T cell receptor beta chain. This entry is derived from a study of PD-1 blockade in classical Hodgkin lymphoma. The repertoire was sequenced with immunoSEQ multiplex PCR; TCRdb's copy has only in-frame clones and lacks some. The repertoire consists of more than 85,000 clones, with approximately 91% occurring once and the leading ten covering under 3%. After autologous stem cell transplantation all patients relapsed, and prior brentuximab vedotin exposure differed between cohorts. The germline gives CDR1 SQVTM, CDR2 ANQGSEA. The CDR3 has 13 residues. V gave up 6 bases and J gave up 3 bases, with 14 bases separating them.

The source material was peripheral blood mononuclear cells (PBMCs), sampled before the second cycle of nivolumab. The V call is TRBV29-1, the J call TRBJ1-1; TRBD1 might be the D (5 bases). This TCR was recovered from a human donor with classical Hodgkin lymphoma. The CDR3 loop is CSVSRGGDTEAFF. The CDR3 DNA reads TGCAGCGTCTCTAGAGGAGGGGACACTGAAGCTTTCTTT.